The clone carrying this T cell receptor (beta chain) was seen many times. Its antigen is undetermined. Germline lookup yields CDR1 SGHAT and CDR2 FQNNGV. The CDR3 sequence is 14 residues long. Germline trimming cut 2 bases from V and 3 bases from J; bases unmatched to any gene: 3. The sample comes from a study of T-cell memory formation after mild COVID-19. Study-wide background: Clusters were largely donor specific. Study-wide findings and caveats: Day 15 to 85 contracting clones showed balanced CD4/CD8; later expanders leaned CD4+.

TCRdb fed the 5' RACE reads into MiXCR, producing one record per CDR3 protein. The table has roughly 510,000 distinct CDR3 sequences, approximately 15% seen once; the top ten hold approximately 8.1%. The genes are TRBV11-2 and TRBJ1-2; 7 bases match TRBD1. Sequencing used PBMCs or a T cell subset sorted from them (not recorded which). The source is an adult woman who had mild COVID-19 (a few samples of this study predate the infection). Cell type and time point are not known. DNA of the CDR3: TGTGCCAGCAGCTTACTAGGGACAGACTATGGCTACACCTTC. Its translation: CASSLLGTDYGYTF.